A single sample gave rise to the 30 T cell receptor beta chains below, sequenced in a study of T cell repertoires in cytomegalovirus infection. In TCRdb, the reads were re-called with MiXCR into one record per CDR3 protein. The repertoire holds approximately 990,000 distinct CDR3 sequences, about a third seen once, with roughly an eighth in the top ten. No antigen has been identified for these receptors. The source was cultured CD8+ T cells from PBMCs, collected from culture after CMV antigen stimulation. All receptors derive from a human donor in good health (CMV status not recorded). Some clones in this sample may be carry-over from other donors' samples.

A remark on this clonotype: A much larger clone lies a single base off, so this may be a read error. The chain recombines TRBV7-3 with TRBJ1-6; 8 positions agree with TRBD1. Germline lookup yields CDR1 SGHTA and CDR2 FQGTGA. The CDR3 is 18 residues long. Trimming removed 3 bases from V and 7 bases from J; junction bases left unmatched: 14. The CDR3 protein is CASSFTDREGPENSPLHF. The CDR3 DNA is TGTGCCAGCAGCTTCACGGACAGGGAAGGGCCTGAGAATTCACCCCTCCACTTT.

This clonotype was seen a handful of times. The rearrangement joins TRBV6-6 to TRBJ2-5; 7 bases are a match to TRBD2. Germline-derived CDR1 and CDR2 are MNHNY and SVGAGI (reference sequence). J was trimmed by 1 base and V by 5 bases; bases with no gene match: 13. This CDR3 contains 17 residues. The CDR3 protein is CASSDLTSRLAQETQYF. CDR3 nucleotides: TGTGCCAGCAGTGACTTGACTAGCCGCTTGGCCCAAGAGACCCAGTACTTC.

The sample holds a few counts of this clonotype. This chain joins TRBV27 and TRBJ2-7, with D possibly being TRBD1 (6 bases). Deletions cut 2 bases from V and 3 bases from J, with 11 bases between. Looked up from germline, CDR1 is MNHEY and CDR2 is SMNVEV (reference sequence). The CDR3 is 14 amino acids. CDR3 DNA: TGTGCCAGCAGTTTACAGGGGACGGGCTACGAGCAGTACGTC. Translation: CASSLQGTGYEQYV.

CDR3 bases: TGTGCCAGCAGCCCCGGGACTAGCGGGGGCTTAGATACGCAGTATTTT. Amino acid sequence: CASSPGTSGGLDTQYF. The chain uses TRBV7-9 and TRBJ2-3, with 14 bases lining up with TRBD2. J gave up 5 bases and V 5 bases, and 6 bases lay outside the gene matches. CDR3 length: 16 residues. Germline V gene sequence: CDR1 SEHNR, CDR2 FQNEAQ (reference sequence).

Of note for this clonotype: A junction boundary mismatches the germline segment, possibly from a read error. The chain combines TRBV7-8 with TRBJ1-4; TRBD1 matches 7 bases. Germline-derived CDR1 and CDR2 are SGHVS and FQNEAQ. CDR3 size: 15 residues. In DNA form, the CDR3 reads TGTGTCAGCAGCAGAAACAGGGGAGTAGGAGAAAAACTGTTTTTT. Its protein is CVSSRNRGVGEKLFF.

This clonotype appeared many times. This chain connects TRBV7-6 to TRBJ2-5; 8 nucleotides line up with TRBD1. With 4 bases clipped from V and 2 bases from J, the junction kept 9 bases outside the gene matches. CDR1 and CDR2 (germline): SGHVS, FNYEAQ. The CDR3 length is 16 residues. The DNA for the CDR3 is TGTGCCAGCAGCTCCGGGACAGGACAGCTTCAAGAGACCCAGTACTTC. Its protein product is CASSSGTGQLQETQYF. Together with reference TRBV7-6 and TRBJ2-5, the CDR3 gives the full variable domain: GAGVSQSPRYKVTKRGQDVALRCDPISGHVSLYWYRQALGQGPEFLTYFNYEAQQDKSGLPNDRFSAERPEGSISTLTIQRTEQRDSAMYRCASSSGTGQLQETQYFGPGTRLLVL.

The chain joins TRBV9 to TRBJ1-1; D unclear. This CDR3 region has 13 residues. Between the trimmed V and J ends, which lost 0 bases and 1 base, there was a span of 4 bases. Looked up from germline, CDR1 is SGDLS and CDR2 is YYNGEE. The CDR3 DNA follows: TGTGCCAGCAGCGTAGGAGCGAACACTGAAGCTTTCTTT. Its protein is CASSVGANTEAFF.

The V and J genes are TRBV7-9 and TRBJ2-1, with TRBD2 identical over 8 bases. Germline CDR1 is SEHNR and CDR2 is FQNEAQ (reference sequence). This CDR3 region has 15 residues. V was clipped by 7 bases and J by 9 bases; unmatched bases: 14. CDR3 nucleotide sequence: TGTGCCAGCACCCCGGTTGCGGGGGGCGCGAGTGAGCAGTTCTTC. Protein product: CASTPVAGGASEQFF. The entire variable domain, with the rest obtained from reference TRBV7-9 and TRBJ2-1, is as follows: DTGVSQNPRHKITKRGQNVTFRCDPISEHNRLYWYRQTLGQGPEFLTYFQNEAQLEKSRLLSDRFSAERPKGSFSTLEIQRTEQGDSAMYLCASTPVAGGASEQFFGPGTRLTVL.

The chain combines TRBV28 with TRBJ2-1, with D unresolved. Trimming shortened V by 5 bases and J by 0 bases, and 20 bases separated the two germline ends. Per the germline V gene, CDR1 is MDHEN and CDR2 is SYDVKM. The CDR3 has 18 amino acids. The CDR3 DNA is TGTGCCAGCAGTCCAGCCTCATTTGACAAGAACTCCTACAATGAGCAGTTCTTC. Its protein product is CASSPASFDKNSYNEQFF.

The rearrangement uses TRBV10-3 and TRBJ2-7; the match to TRBD1 covers 7 bases. Trimming took 3 bases from V and 7 from J; bases not matched to a gene: 12. Germline CDR1 and CDR2: ENHRY and SYGVKD. The CDR3 loop spans 15 amino acids. CDR3 sequence: CAISDRWAGGEEQYV. CDR3 nucleotide sequence: TGTGCCATCAGTGACCGATGGGCAGGGGGAGAAGAGCAGTACGTC.

The chain joins TRBV4-1 to TRBJ1-2; TRBD1 is a possible D gene (6 bases). The CDR3 has 15 amino acids. The V and J ends lost 4 bases and 8 bases respectively, with 20 bases between them. CDR1 and CDR2 (germline): MGHRA, YSYEKL. DNA of the CDR3: TGCGCCAGCAGCCCCCGATACGGGGGGCGCGAGGGCTACACCTTC. This translates into CASSPRYGGREGYTF.

This chain uses TRBV7-9 with TRBJ1-1; 7 nucleotides align to TRBD1. J lost 0 bases, V lost 4 bases, and 8 bases had no gene match. The CDR3 sequence is 16 residues long. The germline V gene encodes CDR1 SEHNR and CDR2 FQNEAQ (reference sequence). CDR3 DNA: TGTGCCAGCAGCTCCCGACAGGGACCAATGAACACTGAAGCTTTCTTT. Translated: CASSSRQGPMNTEAFF.

The chain is built from TRBV11-1 and TRBJ1-2; TRBD1 agrees at 7 bases. Germline V gives CDR1 SGHAT, CDR2 FQDESV (reference sequence). Losses at the gene ends were 4 bases for V and 2 bases for J; bases not matched to a gene: 7. The CDR3 runs 15 residues. CDR3 DNA sequence: TGTGCCAGCAGCTCCGGACAGGCTTTAAACTATGGCTACACCTTC. Translated, it gives CASSSGQALNYGYTF.

This clonotype was seen more than once but under ten times. The chain joins TRBV6-6 to TRBJ2-4, with a weak D call TRBD2 (8 bases). CDR3 length: 18 amino acids. The V gene's germline CDR1 is MNHNY and CDR2 SVGAGI (reference sequence). The germline V and J ends were trimmed by 8 bases and 0 bases, with 23 bases remaining between them. In DNA, the CDR3 is TGTGCCAGCCCTTCACCGGGAGGGACAGACTTAGCCAAAAACATTCAGTACTTC. Its translation: CASPSPGGTDLAKNIQYF.

This chain joins TRBV3-1 and TRBJ2-2; D is undetermined. Trimming removed 0 bases from V and 8 bases from J, with 7 bases in between. This CDR3 comprises 13 residues. Germline assignment: CDR1 LGHDT and CDR2 YNNKEL (reference sequence). The CDR3: CASSQEGIGELFF. The DNA of the CDR3 is TGTGCCAGCAGCCAAGAAGGGATAGGGGAGCTGTTTTTT.

This clonotype has ten or more counts. The chain has TRBV7-9 and TRBJ1-2; D is unresolved. From germline, CDR1 is SEHNR and CDR2 FQNEAQ (reference sequence). V was pared by 5 bases and J by 1 base, with 8 bases between. This CDR3 region has 13 residues. The CDR3 nucleotides are TGTGCCAGCAGCCCGCCCTATAACTATGGCTACACCTTC. The encoded protein is CASSPPYNYGYTF.

The chain uses TRBV12-3 or TRBV12-4 and TRBJ1-2; D is perhaps TRBD1 (6 bases). Trimming shortened V by 5 bases and J by 4 bases, and 20 bases separated the two germline ends. The CDR3 has 16 amino acids. The CDR3 DNA follows: TGTGCCAGCAGTACAGGGCTAGCTTCTCTTAGCTATGGCTACACCTTC. Amino acid sequence: CASSTGLASLSYGYTF.

This clonotype has a handful of counts. The V gene is TRBV6-6, the J gene TRBJ1-2, with TRBD1 matching 10 bases. The V gene's germline CDR1 is MNHNY and CDR2 SVGAGI (reference sequence). V lost 0 bases, J lost 6 bases, and 4 bases stayed unmatched. The CDR3 is 15 residues long. This CDR3 reads CASSYSKTGGDGYTF. As DNA, the CDR3 is TGTGCCAGCAGTTACTCGAAGACAGGGGGCGATGGCTACACCTTC.

The rearrangement links TRBV20-1 to TRBJ1-2, with D maybe TRBD1 (5 bases). In germline, CDR1 is DFQATT, CDR2 SNEGSKA (reference sequence). This CDR3 is 10 amino acids long. Trimming removed 4 bases at V and 7 bases at J, with 7 bases between. The CDR3 spells CSANGAGYTF. The CDR3 DNA sequence: TGCAGTGCTAACGGGGCTGGCTACACCTTC.

V and J are TRBV20-1 and TRBJ1-6, with 7 bases that match TRBD1. The germline V gene encodes CDR1 DFQATT and CDR2 SNEGSKA (reference sequence). V lost 5 bases to trimming and J lost 0 bases; unmatched junction nucleotides: 1. The CDR3 covers 14 residues. The CDR3 bases are TGCAGTGCTGGGACAGACTCCTATAATTCACCCCTCCACTTT. Residues: CSAGTDSYNSPLHF.

Points on this clonotype: This may come from a read error, since a much larger clone is one base off. The chain recombines TRBV7-2 with TRBJ2-1; unclear D gene. CDR3 length: 13 residues. From germline, CDR1 is SGHTA and CDR2 FQGNSA. The CDR3 spells CVSSPTTYNEQFF. In nucleotides, the CDR3 is TGTGTCAGCAGCCCTACTACCTACAATGAGCAGTTCTTC.

J is TRBJ2-7 and V is TRBV14; 7 bases align to TRBD1. CDR3 length: 18 residues. Germline V CDR1 and CDR2: SGHDN, FVKESK. V was pared by 5 bases and J by 4 bases, with 20 bases of the junction left unmatched. CDR3 amino acids: CASSAPLRGQPYPYEQYF. The CDR3 DNA follows: TGTGCCAGCAGCGCACCACTACGGGGACAGCCCTACCCGTACGAGCAGTACTTC.

Here the CDR3 DNA reads TGTGCCAGCAGCTTAGCTAAGGGGCTTGGCAGACCTAATGAAAAACTGTTTTTT. Amino acid sequence: CASSLAKGLGRPNEKLFF. This rearrangement joins TRBV13 to TRBJ1-4; D is perhaps TRBD1 (5 bases). The germline V gene has CDR1 PRHDT and CDR2 FYEKMQ (reference sequence). V was cut by 1 base and J by 3 bases, with 18 bases left in between. CDR3 size: 18 residues.

In this sample, this clonotype turned up a few times. The V and J genes are TRBV19 and TRBJ1-5; TRBD1 might be the D (6 bases). V shed 7 bases and J shed 4 bases, with 14 bases lying between them. CDR1 and CDR2 (germline): LNHDA, SQIVND (reference sequence). The CDR3 length is 14 residues. CDR3 sequence (DNA): TGTGCCAGTAACCCCGGGGGGCTTAATCAGCCCCAGCATTTT. Residues: CASNPGGLNQPQHF. The full variable domain, with the rest looked up from reference TRBV19 and TRBJ1-5, is DGGITQSPKYLFRKEGQNVTLSCEQNLNHDAMYWYRQDPGQGLRLIYYSQIVNDFQKGDIAEGYSVSREKKESFPLTVTSAQKNPTAFYLCASNPGGLNQPQHFGDGTRLSIL.

This clonotype occurred a few times. V and J are TRBV18 and TRBJ2-1; no reliable D call. V dropped 4 bases and J dropped 8 bases, with 15 bases sitting between them. Per the germline V gene, CDR1 is KGHSH and CDR2 is LQKENI. The CDR3 totals 14 residues. The CDR3 bases are TGTGCCAGCTCACTTAAGGCCTATACGGATGAGCAGTTCTTC. Protein sequence: CASSLKAYTDEQFF.

V gene TRBV5-4 combines with J gene TRBJ2-7, with D perhaps assigned TRBD1 or TRBD2 (5 bases each). The CDR3 extends over 16 amino acids. Trimming removed 1 base at V and 5 bases at J, with 19 bases between. Germline assignment: CDR1 SGHNT and CDR2 YYREEE (reference sequence). DNA of the CDR3: TGTGCCAGCAGCTTGTCCCACGACTGGGGGTTGGACGAGCAGTACTTC. Amino acids: CASSLSHDWGLDEQYF.

The chain recombines TRBV6-5 with TRBJ2-5; D is undetermined. Looked up from germline, CDR1 is MNHEY and CDR2 is SVGAGI. With 2 bases removed from V and 2 bases from J, the gap between germline ends came to 9 bases. The CDR3 is made up of 14 amino acids. The CDR3 nucleotides read TGTGCCAGCAGTTACGGGCAGGAGCAAGAGACCCAGTACTTC. It is translated as CASSYGQEQETQYF.

The genes are TRBV12-3 or TRBV12-4 and TRBJ2-7; 7 positions match TRBD1. J gave up 5 bases and V 3 bases, and 10 bases lay outside the gene matches. This CDR3 is built from 15 residues. The chain's CDR3 is CASSFQGDGLHEQYF. The DNA for the CDR3 is TGTGCCAGCAGTTTTCAGGGGGACGGTTTACACGAGCAGTACTTC.

The chain has TRBV6-2 or TRBV6-3 and TRBJ2-7; TRBD2 aligns across 10 bases. The CDR3 extends over 17 amino acids. J gave up 2 bases and V 0 bases, and 7 bases lay outside the gene matches. The germline V gene encodes CDR1 MNHEY and CDR2 SVGEGT. The CDR3 bases are TGTGCCAGCAGTTACTCCTCGACTAGCGGGCTAGCCTACGAGCAGTACGTC. This translates into CASSYSSTSGLAYEQYV.

The rearrangement joins TRBV15 to TRBJ1-2; the D is unclear. V gave up 4 bases and J gave up 3 bases, with 12 bases separating them. CDR1 LNHNV and CDR2 YYDKDF come from the germline V gene (reference sequence). The CDR3 has 14 residues. In nucleotides, the CDR3 is TGTGCCACCAGCAAAATGGCACTTGACTATGGCTACACCTTC. This sequence encodes CATSKMALDYGYTF. Based on the CDR3 plus reference TRBV15 and TRBJ1-2, the full variable domain is DAMVIQNPRYQVTQFGKPVTLSCSQTLNHNVMYWYQQKSSQAPKLLFHYYDKDFNNEADTPDNFQSRRPNTSFCFLDIRSPGLGDTAMYLCATSKMALDYGYTFGSGTRLTVV.